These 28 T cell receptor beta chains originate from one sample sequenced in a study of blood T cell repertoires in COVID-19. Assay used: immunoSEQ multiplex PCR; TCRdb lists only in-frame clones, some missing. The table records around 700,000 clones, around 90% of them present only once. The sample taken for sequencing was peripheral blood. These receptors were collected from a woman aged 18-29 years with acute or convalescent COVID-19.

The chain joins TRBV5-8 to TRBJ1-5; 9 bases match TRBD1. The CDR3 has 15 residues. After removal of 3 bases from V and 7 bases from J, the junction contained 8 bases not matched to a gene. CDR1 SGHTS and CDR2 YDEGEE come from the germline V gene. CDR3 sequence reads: CASSYGTGRVQPQHF. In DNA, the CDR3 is TGTGCCAGCAGCTACGGGACAGGGAGGGTGCAGCCCCAGCATTTT.

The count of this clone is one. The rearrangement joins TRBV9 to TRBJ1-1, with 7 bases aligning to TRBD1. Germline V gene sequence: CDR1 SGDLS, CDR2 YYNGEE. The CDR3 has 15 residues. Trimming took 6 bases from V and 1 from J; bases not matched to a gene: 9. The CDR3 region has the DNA TGTGCCAGCACCTCAATGGACAGGAAGAACACTGAAGCTTTCTTT. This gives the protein CASTSMDRKNTEAFF.

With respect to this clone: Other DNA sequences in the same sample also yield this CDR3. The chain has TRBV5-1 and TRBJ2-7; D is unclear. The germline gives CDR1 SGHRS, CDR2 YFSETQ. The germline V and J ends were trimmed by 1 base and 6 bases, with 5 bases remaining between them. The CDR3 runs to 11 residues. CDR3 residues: CASSLTGEQYF. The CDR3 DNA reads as TGCGCCAGCAGCTTGACCGGCGAGCAGTACTTC.

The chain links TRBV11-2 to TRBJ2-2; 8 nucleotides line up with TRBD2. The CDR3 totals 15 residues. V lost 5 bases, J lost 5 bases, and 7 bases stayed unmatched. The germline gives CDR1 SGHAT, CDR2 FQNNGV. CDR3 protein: CASSDLAGDTGELFF. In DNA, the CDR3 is TGTGCCAGCAGCGATCTAGCGGGCGATACCGGGGAGCTGTTTTTT.

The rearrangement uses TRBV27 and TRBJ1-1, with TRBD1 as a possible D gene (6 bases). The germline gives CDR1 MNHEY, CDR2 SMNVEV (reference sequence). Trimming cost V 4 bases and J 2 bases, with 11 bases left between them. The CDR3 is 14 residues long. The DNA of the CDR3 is TGTGCCAGCAGTTCCGGGACACCAAACACTGAAGCTTTCTTT. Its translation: CASSSGTPNTEAFF.

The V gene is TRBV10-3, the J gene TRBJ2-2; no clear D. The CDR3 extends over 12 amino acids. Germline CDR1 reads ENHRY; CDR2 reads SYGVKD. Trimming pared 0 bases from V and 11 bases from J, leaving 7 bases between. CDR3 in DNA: TGTGCCATCAGTGAGTCCCAAGCCGAGCTGTTTTTT. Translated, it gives CAISESQAELFF.

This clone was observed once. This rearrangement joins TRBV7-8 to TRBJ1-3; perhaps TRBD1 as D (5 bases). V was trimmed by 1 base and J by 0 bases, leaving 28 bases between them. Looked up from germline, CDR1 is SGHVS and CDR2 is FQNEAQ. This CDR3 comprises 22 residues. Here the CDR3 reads CASSLEGQADISLIDSGNTIYF. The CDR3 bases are TGTGCCAGCAGCTTAGAGGGGCAGGCGGACATTTCCTTGATTGACTCTGGAAACACCATATATTTT.

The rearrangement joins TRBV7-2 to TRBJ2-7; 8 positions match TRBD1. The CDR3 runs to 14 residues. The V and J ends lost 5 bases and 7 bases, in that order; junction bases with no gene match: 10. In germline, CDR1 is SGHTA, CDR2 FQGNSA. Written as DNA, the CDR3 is TGTGCCAGCAGCGTTGGACAGGGCCTGGGGGAGCAGTACTTC. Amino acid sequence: CASSVGQGLGEQYF. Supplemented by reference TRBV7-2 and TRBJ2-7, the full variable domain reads GAGVSQSPSNKVTEKGKDVELRCDPISGHTALYWYRQSLGQGLEFLIYFQGNSAPDKSGLPSDRFSAERTGGSVSTLTIQRTQQEDSAVYLCASSVGQGLGEQYFGPGTRLTVT.

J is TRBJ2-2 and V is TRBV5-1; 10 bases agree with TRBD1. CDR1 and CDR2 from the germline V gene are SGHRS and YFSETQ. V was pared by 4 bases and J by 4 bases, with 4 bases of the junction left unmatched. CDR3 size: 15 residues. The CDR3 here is CASSLDRGPTGELFF. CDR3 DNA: TGCGCCAGCAGCCTAGACAGGGGGCCCACCGGGGAGCTGTTTTTT. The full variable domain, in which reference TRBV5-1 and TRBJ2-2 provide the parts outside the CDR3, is KAGVTQTPRYLIKTRGQQVTLSCSPISGHRSVSWYQQTPGQGLQFLFEYFSETQRNKGNFPGRFSGRQFSNSRSEMNVSTLELGDSALYLCASSLDRGPTGELFFGEGSRLTVL.

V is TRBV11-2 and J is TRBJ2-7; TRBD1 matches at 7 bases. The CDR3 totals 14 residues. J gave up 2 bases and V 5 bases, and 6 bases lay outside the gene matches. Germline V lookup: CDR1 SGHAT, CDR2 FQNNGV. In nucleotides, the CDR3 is TGTGCCAGCAGCGGACAGGACCCACCCTACGAGCAGTACTTC. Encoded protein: CASSGQDPPYEQYF. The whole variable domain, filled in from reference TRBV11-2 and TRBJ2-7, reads EAGVAQSPRYKIIEKRQSVAFWCNPISGHATLYWYQQILGQGPKLLIQFQNNGVVDDSQLPKDRFSAERLKGVDSTLKIQPAKLEDSAVYLCASSGQDPPYEQYFGPGTRLTVT.

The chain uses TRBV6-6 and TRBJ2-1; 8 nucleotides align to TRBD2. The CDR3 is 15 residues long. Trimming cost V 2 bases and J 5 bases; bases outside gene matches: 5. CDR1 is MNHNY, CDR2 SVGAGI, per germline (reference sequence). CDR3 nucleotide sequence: TGTGCCAGCAGTTACCGGGGGGGCGGGAACAATGAGCAGTTCTTC. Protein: CASSYRGGGNNEQFF.

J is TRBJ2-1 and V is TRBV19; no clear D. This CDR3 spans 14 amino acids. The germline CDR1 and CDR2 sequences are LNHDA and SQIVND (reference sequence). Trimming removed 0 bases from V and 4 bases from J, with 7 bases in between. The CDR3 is CASSIDIQYNEQFF. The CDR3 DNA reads TGTGCCAGTAGTATAGACATCCAGTACAATGAGCAGTTCTTC. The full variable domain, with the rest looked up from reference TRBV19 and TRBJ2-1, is DGGITQSPKYLFRKEGQNVTLSCEQNLNHDAMYWYRQDPGQGLRLIYYSQIVNDFQKGDIAEGYSVSREKKESFPLTVTSAQKNPTAFYLCASSIDIQYNEQFFGPGTRLTVL.

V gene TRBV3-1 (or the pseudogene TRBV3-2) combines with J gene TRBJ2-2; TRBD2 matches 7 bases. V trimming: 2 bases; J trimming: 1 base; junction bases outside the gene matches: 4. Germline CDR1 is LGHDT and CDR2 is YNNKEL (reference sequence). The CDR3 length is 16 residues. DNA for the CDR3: TGTGCCAGCAGCCAATTTGCTAGCGGGAACACCGGGGAGCTGTTTTTT. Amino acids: CASSQFASGNTGELFF.

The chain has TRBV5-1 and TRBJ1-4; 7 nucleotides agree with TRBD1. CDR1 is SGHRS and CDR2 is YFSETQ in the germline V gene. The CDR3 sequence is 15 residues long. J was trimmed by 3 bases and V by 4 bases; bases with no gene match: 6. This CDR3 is CASSTQGRANEKLFF. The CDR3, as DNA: TGCGCCAGCAGCACACAGGGGCGGGCTAATGAAAAACTGTTTTTT.

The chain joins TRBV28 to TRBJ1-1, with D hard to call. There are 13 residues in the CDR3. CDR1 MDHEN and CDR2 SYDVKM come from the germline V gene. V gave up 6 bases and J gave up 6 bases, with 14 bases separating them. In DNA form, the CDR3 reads TGTGCCAGCAGCACCGAGGTAGGAGCTGAAGCTTTCTTT. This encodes CASSTEVGAEAFF.

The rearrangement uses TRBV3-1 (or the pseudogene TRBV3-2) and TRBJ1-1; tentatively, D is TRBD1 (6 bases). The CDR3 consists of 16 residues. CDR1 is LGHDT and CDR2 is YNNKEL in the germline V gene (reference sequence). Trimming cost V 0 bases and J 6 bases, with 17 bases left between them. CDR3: CASSQEISGVSSEAFF. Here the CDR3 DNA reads TGTGCCAGCAGCCAAGAGATATCAGGGGTTAGTTCTGAAGCTTTCTTT.

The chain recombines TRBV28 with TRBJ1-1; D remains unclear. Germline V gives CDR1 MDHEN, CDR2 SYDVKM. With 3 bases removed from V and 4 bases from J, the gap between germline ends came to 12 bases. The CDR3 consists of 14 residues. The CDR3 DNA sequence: TGTGCCAGCAGTTTCACGGGGAAGGTCACTGAAGCTTTCTTT. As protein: CASSFTGKVTEAFF.

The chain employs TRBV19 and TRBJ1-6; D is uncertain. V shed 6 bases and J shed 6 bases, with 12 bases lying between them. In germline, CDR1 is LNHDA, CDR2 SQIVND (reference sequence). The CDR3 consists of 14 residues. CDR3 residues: CASREGTTNSPLHF. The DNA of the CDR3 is TGTGCCAGTAGGGAGGGAACAACTAATTCACCCCTCCACTTT.

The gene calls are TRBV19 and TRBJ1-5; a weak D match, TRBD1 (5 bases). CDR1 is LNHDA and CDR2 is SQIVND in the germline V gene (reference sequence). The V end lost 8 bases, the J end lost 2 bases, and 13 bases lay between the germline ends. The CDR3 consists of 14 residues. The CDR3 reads CASAAGLRNQPQHF. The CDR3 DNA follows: TGTGCCAGTGCCGCAGGGCTTCGCAATCAGCCCCAGCATTTT.

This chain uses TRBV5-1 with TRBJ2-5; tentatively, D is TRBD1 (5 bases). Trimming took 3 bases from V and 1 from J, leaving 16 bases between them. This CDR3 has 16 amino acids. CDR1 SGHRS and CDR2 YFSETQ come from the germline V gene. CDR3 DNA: TGCGCCAGCAGCTCACAAGGCCGGACAACCCAAGAGACCCAGTACTTC. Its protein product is CASSSQGRTTQETQYF.

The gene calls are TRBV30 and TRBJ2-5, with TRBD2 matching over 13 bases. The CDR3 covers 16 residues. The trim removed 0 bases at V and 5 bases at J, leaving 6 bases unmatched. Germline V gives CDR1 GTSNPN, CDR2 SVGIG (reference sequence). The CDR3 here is CAWSVGGLAGWETQYF. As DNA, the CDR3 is TGTGCCTGGAGTGTAGGGGGACTAGCGGGGTGGGAGACCCAGTACTTC.

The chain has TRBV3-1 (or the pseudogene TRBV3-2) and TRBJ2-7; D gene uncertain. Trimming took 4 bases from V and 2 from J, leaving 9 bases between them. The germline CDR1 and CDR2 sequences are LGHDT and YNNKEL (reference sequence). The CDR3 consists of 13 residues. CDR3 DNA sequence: TGTGCCAGCAGCCTCGAGATTACCTACGAGCAGTACTTC. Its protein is CASSLEITYEQYF.

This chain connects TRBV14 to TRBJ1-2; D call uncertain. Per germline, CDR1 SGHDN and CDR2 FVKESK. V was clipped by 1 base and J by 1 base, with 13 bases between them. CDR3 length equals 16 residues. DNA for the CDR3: TGTGCCAGCAGCCAAGGGTGGGCGGGAAATAACTATGGCTACACCTTC. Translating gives CASSQGWAGNNYGYTF. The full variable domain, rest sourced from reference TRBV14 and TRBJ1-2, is EAGVTQFPSHSVIEKGQTVTLRCDPISGHDNLYWYRRVMGKEIKFLLHFVKESKQDESGMPNNRFLAERTGGTYSTLKVQPAELEDSGVYFCASSQGWAGNNYGYTFGSGTRLTVV.

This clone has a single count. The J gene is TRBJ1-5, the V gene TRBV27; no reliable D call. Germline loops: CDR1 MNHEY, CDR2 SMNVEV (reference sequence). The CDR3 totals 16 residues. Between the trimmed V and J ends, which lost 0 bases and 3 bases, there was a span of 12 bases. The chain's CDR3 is CASSLSGGLTNQPQHF. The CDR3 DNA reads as TGTGCCAGCAGTTTATCCGGCGGCCTTACCAATCAGCCCCAGCATTTT.

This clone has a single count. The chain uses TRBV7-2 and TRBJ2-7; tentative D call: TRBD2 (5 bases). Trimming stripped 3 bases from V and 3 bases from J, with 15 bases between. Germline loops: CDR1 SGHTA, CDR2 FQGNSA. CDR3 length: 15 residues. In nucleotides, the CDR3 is TGTGCCAGCAGCTTGTCGAGCGGAATGCTCTACGAGCAGTACTTC. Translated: CASSLSSGMLYEQYF.

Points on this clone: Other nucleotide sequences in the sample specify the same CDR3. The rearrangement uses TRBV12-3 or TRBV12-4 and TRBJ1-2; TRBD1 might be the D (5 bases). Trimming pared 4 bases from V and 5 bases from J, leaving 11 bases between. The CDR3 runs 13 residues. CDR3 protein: CASSYGRGYGYTF. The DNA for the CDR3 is TGTGCCAGCAGTTACGGGAGGGGATATGGCTACACCTTC.

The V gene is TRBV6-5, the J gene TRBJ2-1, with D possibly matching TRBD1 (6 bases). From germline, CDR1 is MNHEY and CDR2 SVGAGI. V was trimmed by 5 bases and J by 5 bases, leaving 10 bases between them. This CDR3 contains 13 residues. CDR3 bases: TGTGCCAGCAGTAGGGACACCCACAATGAGCAGTTCTTC. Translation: CASSRDTHNEQFF.

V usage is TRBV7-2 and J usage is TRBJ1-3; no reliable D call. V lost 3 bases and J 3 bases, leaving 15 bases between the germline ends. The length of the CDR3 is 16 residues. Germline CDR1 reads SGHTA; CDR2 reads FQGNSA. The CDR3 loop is CASSFDISRYGNTIYF. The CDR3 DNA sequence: TGTGCCAGCAGCTTTGACATATCCCGGTATGGAAACACCATATATTTT.